The present T cell receptor beta chain was sequenced within a study of Graves' ophthalmopathy and Graves' hyperthyroidism. The CDR3 is 13 amino acids. Germline V gene lookup returns CDR1 SGHKS and CDR2 YYEKEE (reference sequence). Trimming removed 5 bases at V and 5 bases at J, with 13 bases between. Study findings and constraints: Most expanded clonotypes in thyroid above 0.001 frequency also showed up in blood.

TCR beta CDR3 amplification used RNA transcripts. First-round RT-PCR relied on HTBI primers, and a second-round multiplex PCR came next. TCRdb fed the multiplex PCR reads into MiXCR, producing one record per CDR3 protein. The profile shows a few hundred thousand distinct CDR3 sequences, approximately 16% of them singletons. This clonotype was counted at least ten times. The antigen remains unidentified. The clonotype originates from a woman aged 18-29 years with Graves' ophthalmopathy. Sequenced: peripheral blood. J is TRBJ1-1 and V is TRBV5-5; unclear D gene. CDR3 DNA sequence: TGTGCCAGCAGGTCTATTATGCTTACTGAAGCTTTCTTT. Translated: CASRSIMLTEAFF.